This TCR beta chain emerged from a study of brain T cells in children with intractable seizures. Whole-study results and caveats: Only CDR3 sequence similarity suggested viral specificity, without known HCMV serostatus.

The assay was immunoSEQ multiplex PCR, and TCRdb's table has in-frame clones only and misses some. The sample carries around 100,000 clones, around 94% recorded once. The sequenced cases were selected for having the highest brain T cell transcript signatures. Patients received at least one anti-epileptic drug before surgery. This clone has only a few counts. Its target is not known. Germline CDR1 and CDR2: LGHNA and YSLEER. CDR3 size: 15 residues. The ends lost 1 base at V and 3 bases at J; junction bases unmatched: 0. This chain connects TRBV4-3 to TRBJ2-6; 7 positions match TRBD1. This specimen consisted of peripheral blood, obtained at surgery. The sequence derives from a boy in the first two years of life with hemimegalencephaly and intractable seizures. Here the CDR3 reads CASSQGQGGANVLTF. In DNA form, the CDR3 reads TGCGCCAGCAGCCAAGGACAGGGTGGGGCCAACGTCCTGACTTTC.